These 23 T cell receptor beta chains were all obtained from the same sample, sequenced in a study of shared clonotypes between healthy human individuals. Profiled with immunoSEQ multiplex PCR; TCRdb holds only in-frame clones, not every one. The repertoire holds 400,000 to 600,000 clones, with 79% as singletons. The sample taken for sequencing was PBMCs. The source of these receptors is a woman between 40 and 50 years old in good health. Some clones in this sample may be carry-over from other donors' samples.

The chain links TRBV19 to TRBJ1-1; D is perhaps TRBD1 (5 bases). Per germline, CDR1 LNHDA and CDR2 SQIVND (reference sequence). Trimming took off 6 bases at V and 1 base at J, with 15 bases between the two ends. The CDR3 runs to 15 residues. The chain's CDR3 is CASRVPGRANTEAFF. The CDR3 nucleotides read TGTGCCAGTAGGGTACCGGGCAGGGCGAACACTGAAGCTTTCTTT. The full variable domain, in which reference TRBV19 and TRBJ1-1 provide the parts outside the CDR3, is DGGITQSPKYLFRKEGQNVTLSCEQNLNHDAMYWYRQDPGQGLRLIYYSQIVNDFQKGDIAEGYSVSREKKESFPLTVTSAQKNPTAFYLCASRVPGRANTEAFFGQGTRLTVV.

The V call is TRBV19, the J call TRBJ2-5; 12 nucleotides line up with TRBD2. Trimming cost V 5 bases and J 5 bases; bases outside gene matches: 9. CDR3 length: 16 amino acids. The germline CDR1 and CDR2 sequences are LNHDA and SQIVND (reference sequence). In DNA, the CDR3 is TGTGCCAGTAGTGCTTCCCTAGCGGGAGGGCCGGAGACCCAGTACTTC. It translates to CASSASLAGGPETQYF.

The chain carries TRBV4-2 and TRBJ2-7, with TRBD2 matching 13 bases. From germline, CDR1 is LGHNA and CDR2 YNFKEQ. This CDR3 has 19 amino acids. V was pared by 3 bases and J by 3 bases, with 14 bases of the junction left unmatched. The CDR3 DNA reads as TGTGCCAGCAGCCAGTCGGGAGCTGACGGACTAGCGGGAGTCTACGAGCAGTACTTC. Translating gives CASSQSGADGLAGVYEQYF.

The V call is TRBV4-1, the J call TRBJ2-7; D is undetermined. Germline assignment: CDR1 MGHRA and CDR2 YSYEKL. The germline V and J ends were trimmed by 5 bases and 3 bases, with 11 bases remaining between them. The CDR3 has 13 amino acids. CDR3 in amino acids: CASSAQGYYEQYF. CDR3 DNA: TGCGCCAGCAGCGCCCAAGGCTACTACGAGCAGTACTTC.

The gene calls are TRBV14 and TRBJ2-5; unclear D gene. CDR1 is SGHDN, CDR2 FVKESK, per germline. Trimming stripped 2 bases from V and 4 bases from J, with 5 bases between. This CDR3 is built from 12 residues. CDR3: CASSQSIETQYF. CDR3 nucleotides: TGTGCCAGCAGCCAAAGTATAGAGACCCAGTACTTC.

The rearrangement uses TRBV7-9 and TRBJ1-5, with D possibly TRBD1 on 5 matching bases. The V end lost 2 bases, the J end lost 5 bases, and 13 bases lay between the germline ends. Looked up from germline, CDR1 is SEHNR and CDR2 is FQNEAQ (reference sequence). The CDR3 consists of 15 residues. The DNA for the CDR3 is TGTGCCAGCAGCTTATCTTCGGGGGTCGATCAGCCCCAGCATTTT. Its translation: CASSLSSGVDQPQHF.

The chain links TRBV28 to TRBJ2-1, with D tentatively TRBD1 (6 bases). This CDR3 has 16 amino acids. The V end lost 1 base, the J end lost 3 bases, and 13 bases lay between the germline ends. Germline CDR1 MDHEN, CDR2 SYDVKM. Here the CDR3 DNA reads TGTGCCAGCAGTTTATCAGGACAGAACAGCTACAATGAGCAGTTCTTC. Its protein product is CASSLSGQNSYNEQFF.

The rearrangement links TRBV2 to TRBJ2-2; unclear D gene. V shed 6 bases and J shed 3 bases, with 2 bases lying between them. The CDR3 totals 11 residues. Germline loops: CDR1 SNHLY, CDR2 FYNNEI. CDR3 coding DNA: TGTGCCAGCAGGTACACCGGGGAGCTGTTTTTT. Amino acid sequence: CASRYTGELFF.

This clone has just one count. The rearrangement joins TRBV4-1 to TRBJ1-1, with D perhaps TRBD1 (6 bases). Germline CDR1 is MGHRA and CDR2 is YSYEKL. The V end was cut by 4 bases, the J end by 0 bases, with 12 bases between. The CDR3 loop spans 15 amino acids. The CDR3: CASSLETGLNTEAFF. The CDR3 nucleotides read TGCGCCAGCAGCCTCGAGACAGGCCTGAACACTGAAGCTTTCTTT.

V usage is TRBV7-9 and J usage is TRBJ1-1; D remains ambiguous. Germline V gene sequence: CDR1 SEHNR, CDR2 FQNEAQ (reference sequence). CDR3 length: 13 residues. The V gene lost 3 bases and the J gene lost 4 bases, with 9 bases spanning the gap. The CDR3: CASSFGWATEAFF. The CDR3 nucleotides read TGTGCCAGCAGCTTCGGGTGGGCCACTGAAGCTTTCTTT.

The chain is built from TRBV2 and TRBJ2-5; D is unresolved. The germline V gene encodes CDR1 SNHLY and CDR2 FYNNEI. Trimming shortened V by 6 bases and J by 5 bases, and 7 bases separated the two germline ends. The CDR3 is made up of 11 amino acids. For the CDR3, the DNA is TGTGCCAGCAGCAGGTGGGAGACCCAGTACTTC. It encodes CASSRWETQYF. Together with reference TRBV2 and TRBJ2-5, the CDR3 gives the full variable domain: EPEVTQTPSHQVTQMGQEVILRCVPISNHLYFYWYRQILGQKVEFLVSFYNNEISEKSEIFDDQFSVERPDGSNFTLKIRSTKLEDSAMYFCASSRWETQYFGPGTRLLVL.

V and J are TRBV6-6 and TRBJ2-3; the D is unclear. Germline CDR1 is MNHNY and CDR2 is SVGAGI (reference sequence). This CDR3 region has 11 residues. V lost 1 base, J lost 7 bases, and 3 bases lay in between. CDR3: CASSYWNTQYF. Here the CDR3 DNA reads TGTGCCAGCAGTTACTGGAATACGCAGTATTTT.

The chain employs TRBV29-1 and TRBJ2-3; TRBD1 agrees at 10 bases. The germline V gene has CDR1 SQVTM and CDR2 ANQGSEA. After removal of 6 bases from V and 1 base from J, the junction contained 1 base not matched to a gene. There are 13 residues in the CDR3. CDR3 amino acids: CSVGTGGTDTQYF. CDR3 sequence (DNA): TGCAGCGTGGGGACAGGGGGCACAGATACGCAGTATTTT.

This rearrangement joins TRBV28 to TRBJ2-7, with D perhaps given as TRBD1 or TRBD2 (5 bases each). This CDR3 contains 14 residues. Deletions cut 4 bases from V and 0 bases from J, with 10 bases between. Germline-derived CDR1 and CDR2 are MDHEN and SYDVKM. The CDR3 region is CASSSWGSSYEQYF. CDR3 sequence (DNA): TGTGCCAGCAGTTCGTGGGGGAGCTCCTACGAGCAGTACTTC.

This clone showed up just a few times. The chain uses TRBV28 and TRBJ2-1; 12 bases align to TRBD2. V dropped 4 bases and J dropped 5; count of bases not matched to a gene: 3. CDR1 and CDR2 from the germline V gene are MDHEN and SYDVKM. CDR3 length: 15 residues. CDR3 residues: CASSWTSGNHNEQFF. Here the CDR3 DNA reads TGTGCCAGCAGTTGGACTAGCGGGAACCACAATGAGCAGTTCTTC.

As DNA, the CDR3 is TGTGCCAGCGCTACCAGCTCCTACAATGAGCAGTTCTTC. It yields the protein CASATSSYNEQFF. The chain joins TRBV28 to TRBJ2-1; D not resolved. The CDR3 has 13 amino acids. Trimming removed 8 bases from V and 0 bases from J, with 8 bases in between. Per the germline V gene, CDR1 is MDHEN and CDR2 is SYDVKM.

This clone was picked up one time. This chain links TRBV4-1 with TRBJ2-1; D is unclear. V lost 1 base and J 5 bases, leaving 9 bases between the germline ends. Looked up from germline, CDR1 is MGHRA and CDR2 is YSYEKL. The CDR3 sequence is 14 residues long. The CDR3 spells CASSQGRTNNEQFF. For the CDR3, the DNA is TGCGCCAGCAGCCAAGGTCGGACCAACAATGAGCAGTTCTTC.

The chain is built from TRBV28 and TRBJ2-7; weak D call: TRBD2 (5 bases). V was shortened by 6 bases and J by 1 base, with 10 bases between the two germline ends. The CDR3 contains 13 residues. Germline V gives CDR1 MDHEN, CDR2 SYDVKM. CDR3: CASRPSGSYEQYF. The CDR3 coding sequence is TGTGCCAGCAGACCAAGCGGTTCCTACGAGCAGTACTTC.

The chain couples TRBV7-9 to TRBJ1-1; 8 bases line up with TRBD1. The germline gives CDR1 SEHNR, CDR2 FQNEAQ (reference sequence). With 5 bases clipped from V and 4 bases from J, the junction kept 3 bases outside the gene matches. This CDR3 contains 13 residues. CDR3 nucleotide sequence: TGTGCCAGCAGCGCTACAGGGGGCACTGAAGCTTTCTTT. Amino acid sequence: CASSATGGTEAFF.

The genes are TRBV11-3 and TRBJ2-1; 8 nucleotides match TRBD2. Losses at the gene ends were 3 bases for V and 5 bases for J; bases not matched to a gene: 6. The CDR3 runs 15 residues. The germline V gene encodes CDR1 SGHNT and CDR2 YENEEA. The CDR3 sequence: CASSFRAGGHNEQFF. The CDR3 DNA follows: TGTGCCAGCAGCTTTCGGGCGGGAGGCCACAATGAGCAGTTCTTC. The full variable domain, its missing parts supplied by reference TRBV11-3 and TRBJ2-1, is EAGVVQSPRYKIIEKKQPVAFWCNPISGHNTLYWYLQNLGQGPELLIRYENEEAVDDSQLPKDRFSAERLKGVDSTLKIQPAELGDSAVYLCASSFRAGGHNEQFFGPGTRLTVL.

The CDR3 region has the DNA TGTGCCAGCAGACTAGCGGGAGGCACCGGGGAGCTGTTTTTT. It is translated as CASRLAGGTGELFF. The chain uses TRBV7-9 and TRBJ2-2; 12 bases are shared with TRBD2. There are 14 residues in the CDR3. V lost 6 bases, J lost 4 bases, and 0 bases stayed unmatched. Germline CDR1 reads SEHNR; CDR2 reads FQNEAQ (reference sequence).

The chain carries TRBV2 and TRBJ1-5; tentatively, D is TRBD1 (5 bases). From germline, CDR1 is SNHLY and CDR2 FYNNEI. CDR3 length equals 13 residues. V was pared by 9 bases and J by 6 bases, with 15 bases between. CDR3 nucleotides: TGTGCCAGTACCCCCGGGGGGGTTCAGCCCCAGCATTTT. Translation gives CASTPGGVQPQHF.

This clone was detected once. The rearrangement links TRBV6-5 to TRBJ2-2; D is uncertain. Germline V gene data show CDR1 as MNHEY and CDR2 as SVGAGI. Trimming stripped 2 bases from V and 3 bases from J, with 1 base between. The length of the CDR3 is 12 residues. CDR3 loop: CASSYDTGELFF. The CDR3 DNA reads TGTGCCAGCAGTTACGACACCGGGGAGCTGTTTTTT.